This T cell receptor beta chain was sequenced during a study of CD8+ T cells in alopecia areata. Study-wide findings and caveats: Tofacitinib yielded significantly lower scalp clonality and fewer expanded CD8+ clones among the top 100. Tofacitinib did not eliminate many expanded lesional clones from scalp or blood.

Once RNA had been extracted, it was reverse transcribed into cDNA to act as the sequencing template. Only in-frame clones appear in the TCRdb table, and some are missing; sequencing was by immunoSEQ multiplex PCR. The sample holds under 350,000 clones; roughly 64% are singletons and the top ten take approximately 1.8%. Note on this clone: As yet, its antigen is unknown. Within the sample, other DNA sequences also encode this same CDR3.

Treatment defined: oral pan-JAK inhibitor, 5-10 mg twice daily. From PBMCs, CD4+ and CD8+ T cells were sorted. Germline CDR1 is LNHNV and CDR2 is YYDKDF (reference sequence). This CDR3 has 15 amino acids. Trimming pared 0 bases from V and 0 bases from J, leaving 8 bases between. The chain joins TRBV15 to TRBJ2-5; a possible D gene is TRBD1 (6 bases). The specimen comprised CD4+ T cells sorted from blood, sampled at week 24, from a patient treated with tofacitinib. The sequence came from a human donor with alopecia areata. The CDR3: CATSRDRGYQETQYF. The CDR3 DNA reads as TGTGCCACCAGCAGAGACAGGGGCTACCAAGAGACCCAGTACTTC.